This T cell receptor beta chain was obtained from a study of blood T cell repertoires in COVID-19. Study-level information: COVID-19 samples collected from the United States, Italy and Spain covered acute and convalescent phases. Nucleic acid was either cDNA or gDNA, and it came from T cells, B-cell-depleted T cells, or PBMCs.

Germline V gene lookup returns CDR1 LGHDT and CDR2 YNNKEL (reference sequence). J gave up 7 bases and V 0 bases, and 13 bases lay outside the gene matches. CDR3 size: 18 residues. Clones were read by immunoSEQ multiplex PCR, and TCRdb kept only the in-frame ones, dropping some. This table has about 59,000 clones, around 85% appearing once. V gene TRBV3-1 (or the pseudogene TRBV3-2) combines with J gene TRBJ2-2, with 8 bases lining up with TRBD2. The sequencing sample was made of peripheral blood. This clonotype was obtained from a woman in her seventies with acute or convalescent COVID-19. CDR3 nucleotide sequence: TGTGCCAGCAGCCAAGACATATCCGGGACTAGGGGTTTCGGGGAGCTGTTTTTT. Translating gives CASSQDISGTRGFGELFF.